The T cell receptor (beta chain) described here comes from a study of post-analysis software for immune sequencing data (dated by TCRdb to between 2014 and 2017). Context from the whole study: The recorded disease courses included relapsing-remitting, secondary progressive and progressive-relapsing multiple sclerosis, and some patients had no subtype annotation. A subset of samples was prepared in parallel using single-end sample barcoding, then pooled and co-amplified after Illumina adapter ligation. The multiple sclerosis patient repertoires were compared with under 13 previously published healthy control repertoires from donors aged about 6 to 26 years. Beyond this particular receptor, the publication reports: The control group was slightly older than the multiple sclerosis patient group. Compared with controls, multiple sclerosis patients had significantly lower normalized Chao1 diversity, a finding suggesting substantial peripheral T-cell clonal expansion. Strong co-clustering of samples prepared in the same batch was shown by direct clustering with F measure, prompting a batch-effect correction.

This clonotype was observed a handful of times. Its antigen has not been determined. No qualities accompany the bases; no much larger clone lies one base away. Library prep was done by PCR. Instrument used: Illumina HiSeq 2500. To reduce PCR and sequencing biases, unique molecular identifiers were incorporated into the TCR beta cDNA libraries. Per 1 to 10 million input T cells, some 500,000 cDNA molecules were obtained, such that each molecule approximated one T cell. Patient libraries were prepared and sequenced with the same protocol used for the earlier healthy control dataset. Samples belonging to the same batch were prepared together, multiplexed and sequenced on a shared HiSeq lane. As for how the authors treated the data: MIGEC was used to process the raw barcoded reads, and molecular identifier groups with only a single read were discarded before consensus assembly and CDR3 extraction. Clonotype tables were post-analysed with VDJtools, normalizing diversity by down-sampling all datasets to the smallest sample size. In repertoire overlap clustering, CDR3 amino acid sequences, but not nucleotide sequences, were matched to correct batch-related cross-sample contamination. The public reads were reanalyzed by TCRdb: fastp trimming at Q25, MiXCR alignment, in-frame beta chains only. Entries are consolidated by CDR3 protein sequence, retaining the most common genes and DNA. None of the V and J calls come from the authors' own analysis; TCRdb made them. A total of about 810,000 distinct CDR3 sequences appear in this sample, approximately 50% of them only once. In total, the top ten clones hold about 4.8% of the sample.

TCR beta repertoires were profiled from peripheral blood of 10 to 15 young patients with multiple sclerosis to demonstrate the VDJtools post-analysis software. Multiple sclerosis patients were children and adolescents aged roughly 6 to 17 years. The specimen was blood. The TCR was taken from a girl aged 10 to 17 with multiple sclerosis.

The CDR3 in this case is CASSYKGEQYF. The DNA sequence is TGTGCCAGCAGTTACAAAGGAGAGCAGTACTTC. This chain is built from TRBV6-2 or TRBV6-3 and TRBJ2-5; the D gene remains uncertain. According to the germline V gene, CDR1 reads MNHEY and CDR2 reads SVGEGT. Taken from cysteine to phenylalanine, the CDR3 has 11 residues. CDR3 DNA is the only sequence kept; it has 33 bases, read in frame from the first base. V loses 2 bases of germline sequence and J loses 11 bases, and the interval between the two ends is 9 bases.